Each of the 25 T cell receptor beta chains below was sequenced from the same sample in a study of cytomegalovirus exposure and HLA in healthy donors. Primers for the PCR totalled 60 Vbeta and 13 Jbeta. Profiling relied on immunoSEQ multiplex PCR, and the TCRdb table lists in-frame clones only, not all of them. The data hold about 140,000 clones, with around 84% observed a single time. Material: PBMCs. All receptors derive from a man between 45 and 60 years old in good health and CMV-seronegative.

The chain joins TRBV7-9 to TRBJ1-2; TRBD1 might be the D (6 bases). CDR3 size: 16 residues. V was shortened by 2 bases and J by 7 bases, with 20 bases between the two germline ends. Looked up from germline, CDR1 is SEHNR and CDR2 is FQNEAQ (reference sequence). The CDR3 coding sequence is TGTGCCAGCAGCTTATCCCACAGGGAGGGTTTTGGTGGCTACACCTTC. This gives the protein CASSLSHREGFGGYTF.

This clone occurred a few times. The CDR3 reads CASSLGQGSWEQYF. The CDR3, as DNA: TGTGCCAGCAGCTTGGGGCAGGGGTCTTGGGAGCAGTACTTC. The rearrangement uses TRBV5-4 and TRBJ2-7, with a possible D match to TRBD1 (6 bases). From germline, CDR1 is SGHNT and CDR2 YYREEE (reference sequence). The V gene lost 0 bases and the J gene lost 7 bases, with 14 bases spanning the gap. The length of the CDR3 is 14 residues.

The chain employs TRBV7-2 and TRBJ1-1; D not resolved. V was shortened by 6 bases and J by 0 bases, with 8 bases between the two germline ends. Germline CDR1 and CDR2: SGHTA and FQGNSA. There are 13 residues in the CDR3. In nucleotides, the CDR3 is TGTGCCAGCAGTCATCCCATGAACACTGAAGCTTTCTTT. Translated: CASSHPMNTEAFF.

The chain uses TRBV7-3 and TRBJ2-3, with 8 bases matching TRBD2. Trimming cost V 5 bases and J 0 bases; bases outside gene matches: 4. Germline assignment: CDR1 SGHTA and CDR2 FQGTGA. The CDR3 spans 15 residues. This CDR3 is CASSMTSESTDTQYF. The CDR3 coding sequence is TGTGCCAGCAGCATGACTAGCGAGAGCACAGATACGCAGTATTTT.

The genes are TRBV9 and TRBJ2-5; 10 bases align to TRBD1. Trimming at V came to 4 bases and at J to 5 bases, leaving 14 bases not matched to a gene. This CDR3 spans 17 amino acids. Germline assignment: CDR1 SGDLS and CDR2 YYNGEE. The CDR3 DNA reads TGTGCCAGCAGCCTTACCTACCGGGACAGGGGCTTGGAGACCCAGTACTTC. Protein sequence: CASSLTYRDRGLETQYF.

V gene TRBV5-8 combines with J gene TRBJ1-4; 8 nucleotides align to TRBD1. This CDR3 contains 14 residues. In germline, CDR1 is SGHTS, CDR2 YDEGEE. V was clipped by 2 bases and J by 8 bases; unmatched bases: 5. CDR3 sequence (DNA): TGTGCCAGCAGCTTTGGACAGGGTTACGAAAAACTGTTTTTT. Its protein is CASSFGQGYEKLFF.

The chain is built from TRBV11-3 and TRBJ1-4, with D possibly being TRBD1 (5 bases). This CDR3 contains 15 residues. Germline CDR1 SGHNT, CDR2 YENEEA. V was trimmed by 5 bases and J by 7 bases, leaving 17 bases between them. The CDR3 protein is CASSPRGRAGEKLFF. The CDR3 coding sequence is TGTGCCAGCAGCCCGCGGGGGAGGGCGGGTGAAAAACTGTTTTTT.

V and J are TRBV5-1 and TRBJ1-1, with D possibly TRBD1 on 5 matching bases. CDR1 and CDR2 from the germline V gene are SGHRS and YFSETQ. The CDR3 runs to 15 residues. The V end was cut by 0 bases, the J end by 0 bases, with 9 bases between. As DNA, the CDR3 is TGCGCCAGCAGCTTGGTGGGGCGGATGAACACTGAAGCTTTCTTT. Its protein is CASSLVGRMNTEAFF.

This clone has only a few counts. The genes are TRBV28 and TRBJ1-1, with D perhaps matching TRBD1 (6 bases). Trimming took off 5 bases at V and 1 base at J, with 14 bases between the two ends. Looked up from germline, CDR1 is MDHEN and CDR2 is SYDVKM. The CDR3 is 15 amino acids. The CDR3 DNA reads TGTGCCAGCAGTGTTCCGGCGACAGGGAACACTGAAGCTTTCTTT. Protein sequence: CASSVPATGNTEAFF.

The chain has TRBV18 and TRBJ2-7, with D maybe TRBD2 (6 bases). Trimming took off 6 bases at V and 5 bases at J, with 8 bases between the two ends. Looked up from germline, CDR1 is KGHSH and CDR2 is LQKENI. There are 11 residues in the CDR3. CDR3 loop: CASSPGDEQYF. The CDR3 region has the DNA TGTGCCAGCTCTCCGGGGGACGAGCAGTACTTC.

J is TRBJ2-3 and V is TRBV18; weak D call: TRBD2 (6 bases). The CDR3 is 15 residues long. The germline V and J ends were trimmed by 2 bases and 2 bases, with 11 bases remaining between them. Germline V lookup: CDR1 KGHSH, CDR2 LQKENI. This chain's CDR3 is CASSPVEGYTDTQYF. The CDR3 bases are TGTGCCAGCTCACCAGTGGAGGGCTACACAGATACGCAGTATTTT.

The rearrangement uses TRBV7-9 and TRBJ2-3; D not resolved. V was trimmed by 7 bases and J by 2 bases, leaving 13 bases between them. From germline, CDR1 is SEHNR and CDR2 FQNEAQ (reference sequence). The CDR3 runs 14 residues. The CDR3 region has the DNA TGTGCCAGCATCTCCCGGGTGTACACAGATACGCAGTATTTT. Its protein is CASISRVYTDTQYF. The whole variable domain, filled in from reference TRBV7-9 and TRBJ2-3, reads DTGVSQNPRHKITKRGQNVTFRCDPISEHNRLYWYRQTLGQGPEFLTYFQNEAQLEKSRLLSDRFSAERPKGSFSTLEIQRTEQGDSAMYLCASISRVYTDTQYFGPGTRLTVL.

In this sample, this clone turned up a few times. The rearrangement uses TRBV2 and TRBJ1-6; 9 positions match TRBD1. Germline CDR1 SNHLY, CDR2 FYNNEI. The CDR3 spans 15 residues. With 5 bases clipped from V and 7 bases from J, the junction kept 6 bases outside the gene matches. The CDR3 reads CASSLQGAPNSPLHF. The CDR3 DNA reads as TGTGCCAGCAGTCTACAGGGGGCGCCGAATTCACCCCTCCACTTT.

The chain joins TRBV6-5 to TRBJ1-5; 10 bases are a match to TRBD1. With 6 bases clipped from V and 5 bases from J, the junction kept 7 bases outside the gene matches. Per germline, CDR1 MNHEY and CDR2 SVGAGI. The CDR3 runs 15 residues. CDR3 nucleotides: TGTGCCAGCAGCCTGGGACAGGGGAACTATCAGCCCCAGCATTTT. It codes for CASSLGQGNYQPQHF.

The genes are TRBV18 and TRBJ1-6; 10 nucleotides match TRBD1. V trimming: 3 bases; J trimming: 3 bases; junction bases outside the gene matches: 5. The CDR3 is made up of 17 amino acids. Germline CDR1 reads KGHSH; CDR2 reads LQKENI. The CDR3 is CASSPNDRGLYNSPLHF. DNA for the CDR3: TGTGCCAGCTCACCTAATGACAGGGGGCTCTATAATTCACCCCTCCACTTT.

The J gene is TRBJ2-7, the V gene TRBV30, with D tentatively TRBD1 (6 bases). Trimming took off 2 bases at V and 2 bases at J, with 16 bases between the two ends. Germline values: CDR1 GTSNPN, CDR2 SVGIG (reference sequence). The CDR3 runs 15 residues. The CDR3 region is CAWSLLPGAPYEQYF. CDR3 DNA sequence: TGTGCCTGGAGTCTCCTCCCAGGGGCTCCCTACGAGCAGTACTTC.

The chain links TRBV2 to TRBJ2-4, with 8 bases lining up with TRBD1. The germline CDR1 and CDR2 sequences are SNHLY and FYNNEI. The CDR3 covers 18 residues. V shed 4 bases and J 1 base; nucleotides not matched to a gene: 12. The CDR3 protein is CASSGGRGLGEAKNIQYF. CDR3 sequence (DNA): TGTGCCAGCAGTGGGGGCAGGGGGCTTGGGGAGGCCAAAAACATTCAGTACTTC.

In its sample, this clone was seen a few times. The chain joins TRBV11-2 to TRBJ2-7; TRBD1 is a possible D gene (5 bases). The CDR3 extends over 16 amino acids. Trimming left V 5 bases short and J 3 bases short, with 20 bases between. Germline V lookup: CDR1 SGHAT, CDR2 FQNNGV. The CDR3 sequence is CASSPLYGQGNYEQYF. The DNA of the CDR3 is TGTGCCAGCAGCCCGCTTTACGGCCAGGGCAACTACGAGCAGTACTTC. The full variable domain, rest sourced from reference TRBV11-2 and TRBJ2-7, is EAGVAQSPRYKIIEKRQSVAFWCNPISGHATLYWYQQILGQGPKLLIQFQNNGVVDDSQLPKDRFSAERLKGVDSTLKIQPAKLEDSAVYLCASSPLYGQGNYEQYFGPGTRLTVT.

The rearrangement links TRBV19 to TRBJ2-1; D ambiguous. Trimming left V 6 bases short and J 3 bases short, with 6 bases between. Per germline, CDR1 LNHDA and CDR2 SQIVND (reference sequence). This CDR3 contains 12 residues. The CDR3 reads CASRVGYNEQFF. CDR3 DNA: TGTGCCAGTAGGGTCGGCTACAATGAGCAGTTCTTC.

The CDR3 sequence: CASSPEASGSNTQYF. DNA for the CDR3: TGCGCCAGCAGCCCGGAGGCTAGCGGGAGTAATACGCAGTATTTT. J is TRBJ2-3 and V is TRBV5-1; 10 bases align to TRBD2. The J segment lost 7 bases and the V segment lost 4 bases, leaving 9 bases of the junction unmatched. The length of the CDR3 is 15 residues. Germline CDR1 is SGHRS and CDR2 is YFSETQ.

The table lists this clone with a few counts. This chain connects TRBV25-1 to TRBJ2-2, with TRBD1 as a possible D gene (6 bases). Trimming took off 3 bases at V and 3 bases at J, with 14 bases between the two ends. Per the germline V gene, CDR1 is MGHDK and CDR2 is SYGVNS. The CDR3 runs to 16 residues. The CDR3 sequence: CASSDLRQADTGELFF. CDR3 nucleotide sequence: TGTGCCAGCAGTGACCTACGACAGGCGGACACCGGGGAGCTGTTTTTT.

The CDR3 here is CASSLAGSVSYNEQFF. For the CDR3, the DNA is TGTGCCAGCAGCTTGGCCGGGTCAGTCTCCTACAATGAGCAGTTCTTC. This chain connects TRBV5-4 to TRBJ2-1; D ambiguous. V lost 0 bases, J lost 0 bases, and 10 bases lay in between. Germline lookup yields CDR1 SGHNT and CDR2 YYREEE (reference sequence). The CDR3 has 16 residues.

The chain links TRBV19 to TRBJ1-1; possible D gene TRBD1, 6 bases. V lost 7 bases, J lost 6 bases, and 21 bases lay in between. CDR1 and CDR2 from the germline V gene are LNHDA and SQIVND (reference sequence). The CDR3 loop spans 15 amino acids. The CDR3 DNA sequence: TGTGCCAGTATTCCCACCTACGGGGGGGGCTCTGAAGCTTTCTTT. Protein: CASIPTYGGGSEAFF.

V is TRBV29-1 and J is TRBJ2-5; 9 nucleotides line up with TRBD1. V shed 6 bases and J 5 bases; nucleotides not matched to a gene: 4. The length of the CDR3 is 12 residues. Germline V CDR1 and CDR2: SQVTM, ANQGSEA. CDR3 sequence: CSVGTGRETQYF. The CDR3 DNA follows: TGCAGCGTCGGGACAGGGAGGGAGACCCAGTACTTC.

The chain joins TRBV7-6 to TRBJ2-2, with 8 bases identical to TRBD2. With V trimmed by 5 bases and J by 3 bases, 5 bases remained unmatched. This CDR3 spans 15 amino acids. The germline V gene encodes CDR1 SGHVS and CDR2 FNYEAQ. CDR3 bases: TGTGCCAGCAGCCGTACTAGCGGCGACACCGGGGAGCTGTTTTTT. Amino acids: CASSRTSGDTGELFF. The full variable domain, with the rest looked up from reference TRBV7-6 and TRBJ2-2, is GAGVSQSPRYKVTKRGQDVALRCDPISGHVSLYWYRQALGQGPEFLTYFNYEAQQDKSGLPNDRFSAERPEGSISTLTIQRTEQRDSAMYRCASSRTSGDTGELFFGEGSRLTVL.